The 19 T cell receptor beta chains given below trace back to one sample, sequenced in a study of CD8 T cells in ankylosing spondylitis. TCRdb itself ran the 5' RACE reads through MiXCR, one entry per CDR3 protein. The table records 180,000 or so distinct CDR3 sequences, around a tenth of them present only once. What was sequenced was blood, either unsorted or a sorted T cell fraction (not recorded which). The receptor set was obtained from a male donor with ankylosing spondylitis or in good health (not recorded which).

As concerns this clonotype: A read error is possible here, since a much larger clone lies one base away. DNA for the CDR3: TGTACCAGCAGCCTAATGATCAGGGTGAATCGGAACACCGGGGAGCTGTTTTTT. Translating gives CTSSLMIRVNRNTGELFF. The chain recombines TRBV7-6 with TRBJ2-2, with D maybe TRBD1 (5 bases). Germline V gene data show CDR1 as SGHVS and CDR2 as FNYEAQ. This CDR3 is 18 amino acids long.

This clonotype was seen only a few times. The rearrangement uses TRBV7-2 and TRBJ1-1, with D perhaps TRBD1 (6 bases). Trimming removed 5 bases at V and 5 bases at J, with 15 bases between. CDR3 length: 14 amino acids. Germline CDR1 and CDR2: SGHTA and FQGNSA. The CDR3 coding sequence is TGTGCCAGCAGCCTAATTGGGGGGCGAACTGAAGCTTTCTTT. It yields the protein CASSLIGGRTEAFF.

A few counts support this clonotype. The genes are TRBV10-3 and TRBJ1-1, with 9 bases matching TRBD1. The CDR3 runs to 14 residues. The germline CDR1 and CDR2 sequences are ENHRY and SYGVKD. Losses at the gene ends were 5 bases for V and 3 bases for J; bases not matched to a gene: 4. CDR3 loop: CAISTGGRYTEAFF. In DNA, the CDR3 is TGTGCCATCAGTACAGGGGGCAGGTACACTGAAGCTTTCTTT.

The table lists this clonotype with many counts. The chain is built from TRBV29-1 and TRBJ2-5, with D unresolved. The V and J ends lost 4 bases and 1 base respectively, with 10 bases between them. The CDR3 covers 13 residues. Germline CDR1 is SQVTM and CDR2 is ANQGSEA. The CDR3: CSVGGKGQETQYF. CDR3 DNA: TGCAGCGTTGGGGGTAAGGGCCAAGAGACCCAGTACTTC.

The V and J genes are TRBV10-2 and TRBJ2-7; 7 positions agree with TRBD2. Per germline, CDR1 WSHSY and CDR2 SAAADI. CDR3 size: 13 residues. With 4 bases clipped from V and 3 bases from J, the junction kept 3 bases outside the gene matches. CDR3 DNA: TGCGCCAGCAGTGCTCGGGGGGTCTACGAGCAGTACTTC. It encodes CASSARGVYEQYF.

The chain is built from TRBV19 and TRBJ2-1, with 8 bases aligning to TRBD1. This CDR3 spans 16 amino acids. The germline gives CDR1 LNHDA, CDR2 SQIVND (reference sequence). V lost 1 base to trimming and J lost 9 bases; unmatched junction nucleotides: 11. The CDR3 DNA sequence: TGTGCCAGTAGTATAGGGGTTATCGCGACAGGGGTTGAGCAGTTCTTC. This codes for CASSIGVIATGVEQFF. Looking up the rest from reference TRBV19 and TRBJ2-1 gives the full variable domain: DGGITQSPKYLFRKEGQNVTLSCEQNLNHDAMYWYRQDPGQGLRLIYYSQIVNDFQKGDIAEGYSVSREKKESFPLTVTSAQKNPTAFYLCASSIGVIATGVEQFFGPGTRLTVL.

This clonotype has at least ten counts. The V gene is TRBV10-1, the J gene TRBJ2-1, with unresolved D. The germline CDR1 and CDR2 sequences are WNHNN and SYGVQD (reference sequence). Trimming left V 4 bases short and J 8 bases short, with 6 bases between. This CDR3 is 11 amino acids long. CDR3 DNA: TGCGCCAGCAGTGCCGACCATGAGCAGTTCTTC. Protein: CASSADHEQFF.

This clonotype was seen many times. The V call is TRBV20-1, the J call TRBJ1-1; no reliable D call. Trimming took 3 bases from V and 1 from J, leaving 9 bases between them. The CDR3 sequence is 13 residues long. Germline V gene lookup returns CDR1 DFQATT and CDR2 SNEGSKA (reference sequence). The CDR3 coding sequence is TGCAGTGCTAGCCGCCGAGGGAACACTGAAGCTTTCTTT. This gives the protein CSASRRGNTEAFF.

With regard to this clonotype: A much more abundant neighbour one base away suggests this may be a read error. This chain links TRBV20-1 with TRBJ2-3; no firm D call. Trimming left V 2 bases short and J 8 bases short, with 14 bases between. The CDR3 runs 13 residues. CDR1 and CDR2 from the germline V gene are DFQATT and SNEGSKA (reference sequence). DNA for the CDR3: TGCAGTGCTAGACCTATTAGTTCAGCTACGCAGTATTTT. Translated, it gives CSARPISSATQYF.

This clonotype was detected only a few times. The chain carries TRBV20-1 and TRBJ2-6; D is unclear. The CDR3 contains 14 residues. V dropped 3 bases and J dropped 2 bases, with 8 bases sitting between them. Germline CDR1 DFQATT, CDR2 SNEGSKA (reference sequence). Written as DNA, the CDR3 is TGCAGTGCTAGTATGCAGGCTGGGGCCAACGTCCTGACTTTC. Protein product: CSASMQAGANVLTF.

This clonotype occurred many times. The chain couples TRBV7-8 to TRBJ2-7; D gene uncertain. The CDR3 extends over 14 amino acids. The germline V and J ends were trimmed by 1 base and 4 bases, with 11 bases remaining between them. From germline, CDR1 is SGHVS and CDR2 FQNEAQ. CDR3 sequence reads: CASSLGLATYEQYF. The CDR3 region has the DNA TGTGCCAGCAGCTTAGGACTGGCTACGTACGAGCAGTACTTC.

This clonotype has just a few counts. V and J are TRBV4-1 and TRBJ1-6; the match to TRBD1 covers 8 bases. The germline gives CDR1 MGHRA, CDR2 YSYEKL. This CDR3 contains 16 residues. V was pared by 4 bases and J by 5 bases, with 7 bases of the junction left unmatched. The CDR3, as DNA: TGCGCCAGCAGCCGAGGACAGGGACTAGATAATTCACCCCTCCACTTT. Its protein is CASSRGQGLDNSPLHF.

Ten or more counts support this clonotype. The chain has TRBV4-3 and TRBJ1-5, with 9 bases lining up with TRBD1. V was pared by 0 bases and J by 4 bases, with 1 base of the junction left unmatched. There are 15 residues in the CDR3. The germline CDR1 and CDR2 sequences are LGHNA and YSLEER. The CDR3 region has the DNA TGCGCCAGCAGCCAAGAAGGGACAGGGAATCAGCCCCAGCATTTT. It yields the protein CASSQEGTGNQPQHF.

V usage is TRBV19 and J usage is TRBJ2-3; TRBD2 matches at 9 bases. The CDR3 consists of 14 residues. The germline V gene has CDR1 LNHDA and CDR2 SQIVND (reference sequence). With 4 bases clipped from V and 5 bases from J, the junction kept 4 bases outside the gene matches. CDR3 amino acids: CASSSGGGIDTQYF. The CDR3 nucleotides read TGTGCCAGTAGTAGCGGGGGGGGCATAGATACGCAGTATTTT. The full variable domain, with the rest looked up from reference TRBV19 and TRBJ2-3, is DGGITQSPKYLFRKEGQNVTLSCEQNLNHDAMYWYRQDPGQGLRLIYYSQIVNDFQKGDIAEGYSVSREKKESFPLTVTSAQKNPTAFYLCASSSGGGIDTQYFGPGTRLTVL.

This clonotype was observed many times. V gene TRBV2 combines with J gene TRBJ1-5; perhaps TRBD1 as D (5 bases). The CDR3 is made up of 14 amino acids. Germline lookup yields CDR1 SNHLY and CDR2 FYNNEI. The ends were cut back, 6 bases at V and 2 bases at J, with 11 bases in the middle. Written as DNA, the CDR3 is TGTGCCAGCAGCCCTTCGGGGGGCAATCAGCCCCAGCATTTT. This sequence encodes CASSPSGGNQPQHF.

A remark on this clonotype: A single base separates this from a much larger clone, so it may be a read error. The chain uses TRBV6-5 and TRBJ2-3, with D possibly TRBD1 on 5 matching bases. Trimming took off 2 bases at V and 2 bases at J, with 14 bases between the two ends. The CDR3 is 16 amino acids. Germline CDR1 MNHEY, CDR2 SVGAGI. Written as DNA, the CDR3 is TGTGCCAGCAGTTACGAAGGGGCGACCAACACAGATACGCAGTATTTT. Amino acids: CASSYEGATNTDTQYF.

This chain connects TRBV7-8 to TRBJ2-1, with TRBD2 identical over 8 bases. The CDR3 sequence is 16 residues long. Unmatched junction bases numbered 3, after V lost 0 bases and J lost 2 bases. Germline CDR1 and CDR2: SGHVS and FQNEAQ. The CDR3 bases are TGTGCCAGCAGCTTAGCGTCAGCGGGGGCCTACAATGAGCAGTTCTTC. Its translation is CASSLASAGAYNEQFF.

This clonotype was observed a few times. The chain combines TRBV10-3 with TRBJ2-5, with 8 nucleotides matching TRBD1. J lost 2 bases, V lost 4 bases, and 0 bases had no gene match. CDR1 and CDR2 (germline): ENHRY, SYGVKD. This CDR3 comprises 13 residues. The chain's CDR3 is CAISGDRQETQYF. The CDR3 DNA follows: TGTGCCATCAGTGGGGACAGGCAAGAGACCCAGTACTTC.

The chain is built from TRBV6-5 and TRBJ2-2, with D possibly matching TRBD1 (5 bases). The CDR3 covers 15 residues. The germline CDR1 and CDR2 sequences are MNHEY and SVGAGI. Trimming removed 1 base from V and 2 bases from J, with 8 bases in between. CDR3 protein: CASSYFQGNTGELFF. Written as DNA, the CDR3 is TGTGCCAGCAGTTACTTTCAGGGAAACACCGGGGAGCTGTTTTTT.